The rows below give T cell receptor beta chains drawn from one sample of a study of response to subunit inactivated influenza vaccine. One entry per CDR3 protein results from TCRdb running MiXCR on the RT-PCR reads. The sample yields some 500,000 distinct CDR3 sequences, 10% to 15% seen once. Sequenced here: PBMCs from blood, sampled 45 days after vaccination. The source is a man between 50 and 59 years old who received an inactivated influenza vaccine. Both conserved end residues are part of each CDR3.

J,V,CDR3
TRBJ2-6,TRBV5-1,CASTTGTSSGANVLTF
TRBJ2-1,TRBV4-2,CASSRGTSAYNEQFF
TRBJ2-2,TRBV7-6,CASSLVTGTNTGELFF
TRBJ2-5,TRBV29-1,CSVETQRQETQYF
TRBJ1-2,TRBV5-6,CASSPNVVAGYTF
TRBJ1-1,TRBV7-2,CASSLVQGRTEAFF
TRBJ2-7,TRBV7-7,CASSPEPGTGGLNEQYF
TRBJ2-3,TRBV18,CASSPGTGRAQYF
TRBJ2-2,TRBV4-1,CASSQVPVVPNTGELFF
TRBJ2-7,TRBV10-3,CAISDGNGDGYEQYF
TRBJ2-2,TRBV6-5,CASSYSKGWTGELFF
TRBJ2-3,TRBV24-1,CATSEPGADTQYF
TRBJ2-2,TRBV6-5,CASSYNVGELFF
TRBJ2-7,TRBV21-1,CASSKAKGMGYEQYF
TRBJ2-1,TRBV25-1,CASRRGRPESSYNEQFF
TRBJ2-1,TRBV20-1,CSASVSGRAVVNEQFF
TRBJ1-2,TRBV7-2,CASSLATGQGSYGYTF
TRBJ2-1,TRBV10-2,CASKSTSGRRLGDNEQFF
TRBJ2-7,TRBV3-1,CASSQGSGGMYEQYF
TRBJ2-2,TRBV20-1,CSARDNRRGAGTGELFF
TRBJ2-5,TRBV12-3/TRBV12-4,CASSPANRGQETQYF
TRBJ2-5,TRBV4-1,CASSQAISVGETQYF
TRBJ2-5,TRBV12-3/TRBV12-4,CASSGVQGQGTQYF
TRBJ2-7,TRBV5-1,CASSPTGGAYDHEQYF
TRBJ2-7,TRBV6-1,CASRLQGGRMDEQYF
TRBJ1-2,TRBV20-1,CSATDGPGYTF
TRBJ2-5,TRBV29-1,CSVGAGALETQYF
TRBJ2-3,TRBV10-2,CASSAQPAADTQYF
TRBJ1-2,TRBV7-2,CASSLTRRDPGGYTF
TRBJ2-5,TRBV20-1,CSAQLAGGQTQYF
TRBJ1-1,TRBV5-1,CASSPPGEDTEAFF
TRBJ2-5,TRBV11-3,CASSLGFGQGQETQYF
TRBJ1-1,TRBV7-2,CASSTQTGGTEAFF
TRBJ2-7,TRBV5-5,CASSLTSGGRYEQYF
TRBJ1-5,TRBV5-6,CASSSFGTDSNQPQHF
TRBJ2-3,TRBV7-2,CASSSRRGADTQYF
TRBJ2-7,TRBV20-1,CSASGAPPISEQYF
TRBJ1-2,TRBV5-1,CASSTTLGDGYTF
TRBJ2-3,TRBV12-3/TRBV12-4,CASTRDRSTDTQYF
TRBJ2-1,TRBV7-2,CASSSGGVHFNEQFF
TRBJ2-1,TRBV7-9,CASSPVAGAYNEQFF
TRBJ2-3,TRBV7-8,CASSSTWASGTDTQYF
TRBJ2-1,TRBV6-5,CASSYRGRGVLNEQFF
TRBJ2-3,TRBV10-3,CAISLTSGVTDTQYF
TRBJ1-2,TRBV7-9,CASSLVYRRPNYGYTF
TRBJ1-4,TRBV7-9,CASSLGTNLWEKLFF
TRBJ2-3,TRBV4-2,CASSQGLAVTDTQYF
TRBJ2-5,TRBV10-3,CAISDRGGQETQYF
TRBJ2-2,TRBV27,CASSRTGTNTGELFF
TRBJ2-3,TRBV20-1,CSAETRQGEADTQYF
TRBJ1-1,TRBV5-1,CASSTRQGNTEAFF
TRBJ2-3,TRBV20-1,CSATPGAIPTDTQYF
TRBJ2-2,TRBV5-1,CASSLGRTDTGELFF
TRBJ2-5,TRBV11-2,CASSARLAGGRETQYF